This T cell receptor (beta chain) was sequenced for a study of vaccination and CD4 T cells after COVID-19. Whole-study context: Stimulation of cells relied on overlapping spike peptides derived from SARS-CoV-2, HCoV-NL63, HCoV-OC43 and HCoV-229E.

CD4+ T cells that had been cultured provided DNA sequenced with the Oncomine TCR Beta short-read assay. Investigators isolated genomic DNA from cultured CD4+ T cells. TCRdb re-derived calls from the PCR reads in MiXCR, one entry per CDR3 protein. Of about 9,000 distinct CDR3 sequences listed, more than 25% are singletons. Only a few counts were recorded for this clonotype. Its antigen is unknown. As to treatment: roughly 11-day PBMC culture with coronavirus spike peptide pools or control peptides (ViraFEST assay). Researchers collected the unexposed donor's CD4+ T cells before the COVID-19 pandemic (2011-2018). Study-level points and caveats: The authors identified 304 of 307 vaccine-specific clones in convalescent patients as spike mono-reactive. It was observed that, in convalescent patients, a median about 90% of reactive clones arose only post-vaccination.

The receptor was isolated from a human donor in good health. The sequenced sample was CD4+ T cells from blood, cultured in vitro.

The DNA of the CDR3 is TGTGCCAGCAGTTACGAAGAGGCGAGCTCCTACAATGAGCAGTTCTTC. Amino acid sequence: CASSYEEASSYNEQFF. The V gene is TRBV6-5, the J gene TRBJ2-1; the D is unclear. Per germline, CDR1 MNHEY and CDR2 SVGAGI. V was shortened by 2 bases and J by 0 bases, with 11 bases between the two germline ends. The CDR3 contains 16 residues.